Shown below are 16 T cell receptor beta chains from a single sample sequenced in a study of blood T cell repertoires in COVID-19. Libraries were prepared by immunoSEQ multiplex PCR; TCRdb keeps only in-frame clonotypes and omits some of them. The sample consists of hundreds of thousands of clones, 84% of them appearing once. Sequenced material: peripheral blood. These TCRs come from a human donor in a cohort sampled during active COVID-19.

The CDR3 region has the DNA TGTGCCAGCAGTTTATCGATCCCAGCAGGGCATAGCAATCAGCCCCAGCATTTT. It specifies CASSLSIPAGHSNQPQHF. This chain links TRBV27 with TRBJ1-5, with a tentative D call TRBD1 (5 bases). Looked up from germline, CDR1 is MNHEY and CDR2 is SMNVEV (reference sequence). V was trimmed by 0 bases and J by 0 bases, leaving 15 bases between them. CDR3 size: 18 residues.

V is TRBV2 and J is TRBJ1-3; 11 bases line up with TRBD1. In germline, CDR1 is SNHLY, CDR2 FYNNEI. This CDR3 comprises 15 residues. The ends lost 6 bases at V and 4 bases at J; junction bases unmatched: 5. CDR3 bases: TGTGCCAGCAGGAGGGACAGGGGGTACGGAAACACCATATATTTT. Its translation: CASRRDRGYGNTIYF. The full variable domain, in which reference TRBV2 and TRBJ1-3 provide the parts outside the CDR3, is EPEVTQTPSHQVTQMGQEVILRCVPISNHLYFYWYRQILGQKVEFLVSFYNNEISEKSEIFDDQFSVERPDGSNFTLKIRSTKLEDSAMYFCASRRDRGYGNTIYFGEGSWLTVV.

The chain recombines TRBV15 with TRBJ1-1; 7 positions agree with TRBD1. Germline assignment: CDR1 LNHNV and CDR2 YYDKDF (reference sequence). The V and J ends lost 11 bases and 0 bases, in that order; junction bases with no gene match: 3. The CDR3 covers 12 residues. The CDR3 nucleotides read TGTGCCGCCGGGACAGTGAACACTGAAGCTTTCTTT. This codes for CAAGTVNTEAFF.

This chain links TRBV10-3 with TRBJ2-1; TRBD2 matches 8 bases. The CDR3 is made up of 16 amino acids. J was trimmed by 9 bases and V by 3 bases; bases with no gene match: 13. In germline, CDR1 is ENHRY, CDR2 SYGVKD. CDR3 sequence (DNA): TGTGCCATCAGTGATTTCGCGGGAGGTCGCTCAGCTGAGCAGTTCTTC. Translating it yields CAISDFAGGRSAEQFF.

The chain uses TRBV29-1 and TRBJ1-1; D not certain. Germline V lookup: CDR1 SQVTM, CDR2 ANQGSEA. Trimming stripped 6 bases from V and 3 bases from J, with 11 bases between. The CDR3 consists of 12 residues. CDR3 sequence: CSVGRRDTEAFF. The CDR3 region has the DNA TGCAGCGTAGGAAGGAGGGACACTGAAGCTTTCTTT.

This clone has only one observation. J is TRBJ1-5 and V is TRBV19; D is unresolved. The CDR3 spans 15 residues. The V gene lost 6 bases and the J gene lost 2 bases, with 14 bases spanning the gap. Germline V gene lookup returns CDR1 LNHDA and CDR2 SQIVND (reference sequence). CDR3: CASRWSWGGNQPQHF. As DNA, the CDR3 is TGTGCCAGTAGATGGAGTTGGGGAGGCAATCAGCCCCAGCATTTT. Variable domain in full (rest from reference TRBV19 and TRBJ1-5): DGGITQSPKYLFRKEGQNVTLSCEQNLNHDAMYWYRQDPGQGLRLIYYSQIVNDFQKGDIAEGYSVSREKKESFPLTVTSAQKNPTAFYLCASRWSWGGNQPQHFGDGTRLSIL.

The chain carries TRBV19 and TRBJ2-3; 7 bases fit TRBD1. The V gene end was trimmed by 5 bases and the J gene end by 1 base; junction bases not matched to a gene: 9. Germline V gene sequence: CDR1 LNHDA, CDR2 SQIVND (reference sequence). The CDR3 is 16 amino acids. CDR3 bases: TGTGCCAGTAGTCCCGGCGCAGGGGGACGCACAGATACGCAGTATTTT. This encodes CASSPGAGGRTDTQYF. Variable domain in full (rest from reference TRBV19 and TRBJ2-3): DGGITQSPKYLFRKEGQNVTLSCEQNLNHDAMYWYRQDPGQGLRLIYYSQIVNDFQKGDIAEGYSVSREKKESFPLTVTSAQKNPTAFYLCASSPGAGGRTDTQYFGPGTRLTVL.

The rearrangement links TRBV3-1 (or the pseudogene TRBV3-2) to TRBJ2-2; a possible D gene is TRBD2 (6 bases). Germline CDR1 reads LGHDT; CDR2 reads YNNKEL (reference sequence). CDR3 length: 13 amino acids. The ends were cut back, 4 bases at V and 4 bases at J, with 7 bases in the middle. Here the CDR3 DNA reads TGTGCCAGCAGCCGGGAGGCCACCGGGGAGCTGTTTTTT. The encoded protein is CASSREATGELFF.

The chain is built from TRBV6-5 and TRBJ1-2, with D perhaps TRBD1 (5 bases). The CDR3 totals 14 residues. Germline CDR1 MNHEY, CDR2 SVGAGI. Trimming took off 4 bases at V and 8 bases at J, with 17 bases between the two ends. The CDR3 spells CASSSLWGESGYTF. CDR3 coding DNA: TGTGCCAGCAGTTCCCTATGGGGGGAAAGCGGCTACACCTTC.

CDR3 residues: CASRGDSTGNTIYF. As DNA, the CDR3 is TGCGCCAGCAGGGGCGACAGCACTGGAAACACCATATATTTT. The gene calls are TRBV5-1 and TRBJ1-3; maybe TRBD1 (5 bases). Deletions cut 5 bases from V and 2 bases from J, with 11 bases between. Germline CDR1 reads SGHRS; CDR2 reads YFSETQ. The CDR3 is 14 residues long.

The chain recombines TRBV5-1 with TRBJ2-5, with TRBD2 matching over 7 bases. J lost 1 base, V lost 4 bases, and 10 bases had no gene match. The length of the CDR3 is 16 residues. Germline V gives CDR1 SGHRS, CDR2 YFSETQ. The CDR3 nucleotides read TGCGCCAGCAGCGGAGGCCTAGCGGAACCCCAAGAGACCCAGTACTTC. The encoded protein is CASSGGLAEPQETQYF.

This clone showed up just a few times. This CDR3 is CASTIDTRGVVGYTF. The CDR3 DNA is TGTGCCAGCACCATTGATACCCGGGGGGTGGTTGGCTACACCTTC. This chain joins TRBV5-5 and TRBJ1-2; tentatively, D is TRBD1 (5 bases). V lost 6 bases to trimming and J lost 7 bases, with 22 bases between them. Germline CDR1 reads SGHKS; CDR2 reads YYEKEE (reference sequence). This CDR3 is 15 amino acids long. Based on the CDR3 plus reference TRBV5-5 and TRBJ1-2, the full variable domain is DAGVTQSPTHLIKTRGQQVTLRCSPISGHKSVSWYQQVLGQGPQFIFQYYEKEERGRGNFPDRFSARQFPNYSSELNVNALLLGDSALYLCASTIDTRGVVGYTFGSGTRLTVV.

The rearrangement uses TRBV11-2 and TRBJ1-3, with TRBD1 matching over 7 bases. CDR1 and CDR2 from the germline V gene are SGHAT and FQNNGV. The junction had 10 bases not matched to a gene; V was cut back by 4 bases and J by 4 bases. The length of the CDR3 is 16 residues. In nucleotides, the CDR3 is TGTGCCAGCAGCTCAATTGGACTGACAGGGGGAAACACCATATATTTT. This encodes CASSSIGLTGGNTIYF.

This clone has a single count. This chain uses TRBV11-3 with TRBJ2-7; 8 positions agree with TRBD2. This CDR3 is built from 15 residues. CDR1 and CDR2 (germline): SGHNT, YENEEA. The V segment lost 5 bases and the J segment 5 bases; nucleotides outside the gene matches: 11. The CDR3 nucleotides are TGTGCCAGCAGCCCGGGGGGGCTAGCGAACAACGAGCAGTACTTC. It translates to CASSPGGLANNEQYF.

The chain combines TRBV12-5 with TRBJ2-1; D is perhaps TRBD2 (5 bases). V shed 6 bases and J shed 13 bases, with 16 bases lying between them. The CDR3 consists of 12 residues. Germline V lookup: CDR1 LGHNT, CDR2 FRNRAP. The CDR3 protein is CASGGDRERQFF. As DNA, the CDR3 is TGTGCTAGTGGAGGCGACCGGGAAAGACAGTTCTTC.

The rearrangement links TRBV5-5 to TRBJ1-6, with D possibly being TRBD1 (6 bases). The CDR3 totals 16 residues. V lost 4 bases and J 0 bases, leaving 11 bases between the germline ends. Germline V CDR1 and CDR2: SGHKS, YYEKEE (reference sequence). The CDR3 protein is CASSHQGSSYNSPLHF. The CDR3, as DNA: TGTGCCAGCAGCCATCAGGGGAGCTCCTATAATTCACCCCTCCACTTT.